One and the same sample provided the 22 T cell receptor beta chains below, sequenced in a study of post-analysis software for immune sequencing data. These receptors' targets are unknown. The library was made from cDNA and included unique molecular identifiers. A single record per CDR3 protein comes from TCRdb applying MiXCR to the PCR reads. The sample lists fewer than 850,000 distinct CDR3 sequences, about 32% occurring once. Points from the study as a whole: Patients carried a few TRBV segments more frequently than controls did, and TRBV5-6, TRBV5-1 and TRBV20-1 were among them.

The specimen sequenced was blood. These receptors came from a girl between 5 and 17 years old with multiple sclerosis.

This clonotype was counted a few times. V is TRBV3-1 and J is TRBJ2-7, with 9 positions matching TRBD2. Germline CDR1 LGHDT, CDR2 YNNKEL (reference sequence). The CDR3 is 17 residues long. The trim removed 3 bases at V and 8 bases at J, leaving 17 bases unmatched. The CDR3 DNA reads TGTGCCAGCAGCCATGGGGCGTCTAGCGGGGACCGAGGGAAGCAGTACTTC. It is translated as CASSHGASSGDRGKQYF.

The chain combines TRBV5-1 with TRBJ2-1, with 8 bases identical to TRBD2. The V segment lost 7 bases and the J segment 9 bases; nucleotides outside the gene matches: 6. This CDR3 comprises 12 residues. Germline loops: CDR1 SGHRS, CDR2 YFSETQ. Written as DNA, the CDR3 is TGCGCCAGCGGTAGCGGGATATCTGAGCAGTTCTTC. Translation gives CASGSGISEQFF.

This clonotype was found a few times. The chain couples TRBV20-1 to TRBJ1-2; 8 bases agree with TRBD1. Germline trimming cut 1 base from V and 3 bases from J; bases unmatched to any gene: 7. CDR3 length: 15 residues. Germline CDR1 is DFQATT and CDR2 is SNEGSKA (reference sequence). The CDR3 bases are TGCAGTGCTAGAGTTCAGGGGGCGTCCCACTATGGCTACACCTTC. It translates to CSARVQGASHYGYTF.

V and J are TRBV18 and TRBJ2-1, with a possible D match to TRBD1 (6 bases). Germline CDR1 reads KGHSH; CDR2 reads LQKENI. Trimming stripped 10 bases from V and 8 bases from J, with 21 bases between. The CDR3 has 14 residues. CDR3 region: CATHGPGTPDEQFF. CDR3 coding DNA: TGTGCCACCCATGGACCTGGGACACCCGATGAGCAGTTCTTC. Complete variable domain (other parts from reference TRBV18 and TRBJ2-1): NAGVMQNPRHLVRRRGQEARLRCSPMKGHSHVYWYRQLPEEGLKFMVYLQKENIIDESGMPKERFSAEFPKEGPSILRIQQVVRGDSAAYFCATHGPGTPDEQFFGPGTRLTVL.

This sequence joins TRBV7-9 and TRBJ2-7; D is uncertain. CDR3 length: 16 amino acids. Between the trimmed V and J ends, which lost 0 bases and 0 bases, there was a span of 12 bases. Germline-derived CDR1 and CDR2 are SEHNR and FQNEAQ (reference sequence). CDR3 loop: CASSLARTADSYEQYF. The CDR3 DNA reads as TGTGCCAGCAGCTTAGCGCGGACGGCCGACTCCTACGAGCAGTACTTC.

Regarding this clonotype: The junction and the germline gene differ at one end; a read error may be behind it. The DNA of the CDR3 is TGCGCCAGCAGCCGTGACTTTCAGCCAGACTATAGTTCACCCCTCCACTTT. Translation gives CASSRDFQPDYSSPLHF. The rearrangement joins TRBV5-1 to TRBJ1-6; D remains ambiguous. This CDR3 is 17 amino acids long. Germline CDR1 is SGHRS and CDR2 is YFSETQ.

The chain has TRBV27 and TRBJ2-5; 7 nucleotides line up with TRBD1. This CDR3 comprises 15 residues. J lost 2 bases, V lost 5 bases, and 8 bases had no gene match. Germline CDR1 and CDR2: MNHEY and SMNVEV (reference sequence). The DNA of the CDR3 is TGTGCCAGCAGTCTAGACAGGGATGGGCAAGAGACCCAGTACTTC. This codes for CASSLDRDGQETQYF.

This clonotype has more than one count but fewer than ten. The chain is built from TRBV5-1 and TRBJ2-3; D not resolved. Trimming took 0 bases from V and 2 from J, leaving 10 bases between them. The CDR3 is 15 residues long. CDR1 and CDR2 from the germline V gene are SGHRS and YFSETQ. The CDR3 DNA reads TGCGCCAGCAGCTTGGACTACCCTCACACAGATACGCAGTATTTT. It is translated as CASSLDYPHTDTQYF.

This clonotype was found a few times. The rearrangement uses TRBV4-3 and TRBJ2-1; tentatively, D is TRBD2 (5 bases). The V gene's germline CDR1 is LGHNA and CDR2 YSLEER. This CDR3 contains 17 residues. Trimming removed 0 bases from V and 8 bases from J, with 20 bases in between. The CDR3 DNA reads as TGCGCCAGCAGCCAAGATCTGGGTCGGGATAAAGGTGATGAGCAGTTCTTC. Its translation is CASSQDLGRDKGDEQFF.

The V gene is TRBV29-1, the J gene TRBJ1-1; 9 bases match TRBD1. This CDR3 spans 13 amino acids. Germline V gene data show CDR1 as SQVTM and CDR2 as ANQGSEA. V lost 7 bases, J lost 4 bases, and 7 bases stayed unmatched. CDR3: CSAKETGGTEAFF. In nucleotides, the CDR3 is TGCAGCGCAAAAGAGACAGGGGGCACTGAAGCTTTCTTT.

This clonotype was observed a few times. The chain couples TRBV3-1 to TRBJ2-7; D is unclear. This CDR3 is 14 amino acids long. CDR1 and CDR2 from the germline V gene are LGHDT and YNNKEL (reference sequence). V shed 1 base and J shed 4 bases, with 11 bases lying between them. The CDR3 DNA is TGTGCCAGCAGCCAAGTTGCTCCTGGATACGAGCAGTACTTC. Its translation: CASSQVAPGYEQYF.

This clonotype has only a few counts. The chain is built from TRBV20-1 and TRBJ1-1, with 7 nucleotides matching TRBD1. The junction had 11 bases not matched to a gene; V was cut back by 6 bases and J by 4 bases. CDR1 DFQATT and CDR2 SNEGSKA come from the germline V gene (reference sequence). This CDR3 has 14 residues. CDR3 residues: CSASTYRGSTEAFF. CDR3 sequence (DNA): TGCAGTGCGTCAACCTACAGGGGTAGCACTGAAGCTTTCTTT.

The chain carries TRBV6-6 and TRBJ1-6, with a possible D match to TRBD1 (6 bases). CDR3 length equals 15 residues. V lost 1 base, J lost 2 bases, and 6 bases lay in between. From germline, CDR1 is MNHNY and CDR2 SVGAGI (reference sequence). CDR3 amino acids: CASSYWTAYNSPLHF. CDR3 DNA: TGTGCCAGCAGTTACTGGACAGCCTATAATTCACCCCTCCACTTT.

CDR3 loop: CASSYRSGNEKLFF. CDR3 in DNA: TGTGCCAGCAGTTACCGATCGGGGAATGAAAAACTGTTTTTT. The V and J genes are TRBV6-5 and TRBJ1-4; the D is unclear. The CDR3 runs to 14 residues. Germline CDR1 reads MNHEY; CDR2 reads SVGAGI. Between the trimmed V and J ends, which lost 2 bases and 5 bases, there was a span of 9 bases.

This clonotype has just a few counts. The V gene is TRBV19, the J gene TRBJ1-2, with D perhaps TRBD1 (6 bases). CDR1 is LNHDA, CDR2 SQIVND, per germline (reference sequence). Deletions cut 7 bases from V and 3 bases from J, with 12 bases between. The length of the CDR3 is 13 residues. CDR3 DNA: TGTGCCAGTATTTCACAGGGAGACTATGGCTACACCTTC. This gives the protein CASISQGDYGYTF.

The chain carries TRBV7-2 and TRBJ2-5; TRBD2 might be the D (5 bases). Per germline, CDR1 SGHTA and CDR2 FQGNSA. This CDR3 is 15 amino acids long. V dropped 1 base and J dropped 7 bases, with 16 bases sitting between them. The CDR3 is CASSLVRPPEGTQYF. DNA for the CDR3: TGTGCCAGCAGCTTAGTCAGGCCCCCCGAGGGGACCCAGTACTTC.

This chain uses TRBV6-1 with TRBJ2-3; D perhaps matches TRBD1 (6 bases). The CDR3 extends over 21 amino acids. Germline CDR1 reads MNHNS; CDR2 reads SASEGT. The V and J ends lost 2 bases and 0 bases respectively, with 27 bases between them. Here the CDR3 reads CASSESNPDRPTTLSTDTQYF. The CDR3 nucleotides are TGTGCCAGCAGTGAATCTAACCCAGACAGGCCAACTACGTTAAGCACAGATACGCAGTATTTT.

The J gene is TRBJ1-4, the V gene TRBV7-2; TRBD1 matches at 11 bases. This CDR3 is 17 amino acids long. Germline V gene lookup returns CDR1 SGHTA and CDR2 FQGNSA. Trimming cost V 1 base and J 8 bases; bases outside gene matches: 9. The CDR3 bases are TGTGCCAGCAGCTTAGGGACAGGGGGCGTCTGGGACGAAAAACTGTTTTTT. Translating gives CASSLGTGGVWDEKLFF.

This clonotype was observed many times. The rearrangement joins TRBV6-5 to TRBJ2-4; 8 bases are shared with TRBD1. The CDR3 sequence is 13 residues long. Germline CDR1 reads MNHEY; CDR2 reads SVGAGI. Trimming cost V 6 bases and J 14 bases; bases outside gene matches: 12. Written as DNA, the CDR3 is TGTGCCAGCAGATCCGGGACAGGAGGCCGGGAGTACTTC. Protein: CASRSGTGGREYF.

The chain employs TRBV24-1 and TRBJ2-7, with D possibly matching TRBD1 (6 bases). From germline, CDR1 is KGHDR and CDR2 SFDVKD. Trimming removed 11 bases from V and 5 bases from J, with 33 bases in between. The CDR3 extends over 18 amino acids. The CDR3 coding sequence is TGTGCCATCAGCCGGAAGAAAATGACAGGAGCTGTTTTCCACGAGCAGTACTTC. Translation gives CAISRKKMTGAVFHEQYF.

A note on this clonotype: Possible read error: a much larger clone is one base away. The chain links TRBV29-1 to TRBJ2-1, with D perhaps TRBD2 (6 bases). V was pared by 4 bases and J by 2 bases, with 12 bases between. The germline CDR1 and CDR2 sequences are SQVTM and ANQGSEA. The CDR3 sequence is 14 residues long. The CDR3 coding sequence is TGCAGCGTTGGGGCGGGGAACCCCTACAATGAGCAGTTCTTC. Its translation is CSVGAGNPYNEQFF.

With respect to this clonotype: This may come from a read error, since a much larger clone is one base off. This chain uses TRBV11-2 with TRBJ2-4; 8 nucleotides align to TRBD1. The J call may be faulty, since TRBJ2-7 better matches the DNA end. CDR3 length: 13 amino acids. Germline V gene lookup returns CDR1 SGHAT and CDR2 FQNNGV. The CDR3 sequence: CASSRTGNYEQYF. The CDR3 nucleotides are TGTGCCAGCAGCCGGACAGGGAACTACGAGCAGTACTTC.